These 28 T cell receptor beta chains were sequenced from one sample in a study of regulatory dendritic cells for organ transplantation. The data were produced by immunoSEQ multiplex PCR, yet TCRdb's version contains in-frame clones alone and is incomplete. The data show about 29,000 clones, with around 83% seen just once and under 0.12% held by the top ten. The sample consisted of naive CD4+ T cells from blood. Subset here: CD45RA+ naive T cells. These receptors all stem from a human donor in good health.

In DNA, the CDR3 is TGTGCTAGTGGTCCCGGGATGGGGATTGACTCTGGAAACACCATATATTTT. This encodes CASGPGMGIDSGNTIYF. The rearrangement uses TRBV12-5 and TRBJ1-3, with D unclear. The V gene lost 5 bases and the J gene lost 0 bases, with 17 bases spanning the gap. The V gene's germline CDR1 is LGHNT and CDR2 FRNRAP. The CDR3 has 17 residues. The full variable domain, its missing parts supplied by reference TRBV12-5 and TRBJ1-3, is DARVTQTPRHKVTEMGQEVTMRCQPILGHNTVFWYRQTMMQGLELLAYFRNRAPLDDSGMPKDRFSAEMPDATLATLKIQPSEPRDSAVYFCASGPGMGIDSGNTIYFGEGSWLTVV.

J is TRBJ1-1 and V is TRBV5-1; the match to TRBD1 covers 8 bases. Germline assignment: CDR1 SGHRS and CDR2 YFSETQ. CDR3 length: 15 amino acids. V was pared by 4 bases and J by 3 bases, with 8 bases of the junction left unmatched. In DNA, the CDR3 is TGCGCCAGCAGCATGCCGGGACAGGTGGACACTGAAGCTTTCTTT. Its translation: CASSMPGQVDTEAFF.

The V gene is TRBV5-1, the J gene TRBJ1-6; D not certain. Germline assignment: CDR1 SGHRS and CDR2 YFSETQ. Trimming pared 4 bases from V and 5 bases from J, leaving 13 bases between. The CDR3 consists of 15 residues. DNA of the CDR3: TGCGCCAGCAGCCCAGAGGGTCCTCATAATTCACCCCTCCACTTT. This sequence encodes CASSPEGPHNSPLHF.

This clone was seen a few times. This chain uses TRBV2 with TRBJ1-2; D unclear. CDR1 SNHLY and CDR2 FYNNEI come from the germline V gene. V lost 2 bases, J lost 2 bases, and 3 bases lay in between. CDR3 length: 12 residues. This CDR3 is CASSEQNYGYTF. CDR3 nucleotides: TGTGCCAGCAGTGAACAGAACTATGGCTACACCTTC.

The rearrangement links TRBV7-2 to TRBJ1-5; D may be TRBD1 (6 bases). The CDR3 extends over 14 amino acids. Germline CDR1 is SGHTA and CDR2 is FQGNSA. The V and J ends lost 6 bases and 3 bases respectively, with 12 bases between them. CDR3 nucleotide sequence: TGTGCCAGCAGTTTCCGGGACAACAATCAGCCCCAGCATTTT. Residues: CASSFRDNNQPQHF.

The chain couples TRBV15 to TRBJ2-7; 7 nucleotides match TRBD1. The trim removed 2 bases at V and 12 bases at J, leaving 7 bases unmatched. Germline loops: CDR1 LNHNV, CDR2 YYDKDF (reference sequence). CDR3 length: 12 residues. The DNA of the CDR3 is TGTGCCACCAGCAGACCGACAGGGAAGTTGTACTTC. This translates into CATSRPTGKLYF.

The chain joins TRBV2 to TRBJ1-1, with 8 bases lining up with TRBD1. CDR3 length: 15 residues. J was trimmed by 5 bases and V by 6 bases; bases with no gene match: 11. CDR1 and CDR2 from the germline V gene are SNHLY and FYNNEI. This chain's CDR3 is CASRNDQGASTEAFF. The CDR3 DNA reads TGTGCCAGCAGAAATGATCAGGGGGCGAGTACTGAAGCTTTCTTT.

V and J are TRBV6-6 and TRBJ1-5; perhaps TRBD1 as D (6 bases). The germline CDR1 and CDR2 sequences are MNHNY and SVGAGI (reference sequence). This CDR3 contains 15 residues. Trimming took off 2 bases at V and 2 bases at J, with 10 bases between the two ends. CDR3 sequence: CASSYREGGNQPQHF. As DNA, the CDR3 is TGTGCCAGCAGTTACAGGGAGGGGGGCAATCAGCCCCAGCATTTT.

This chain joins TRBV11-3 and TRBJ1-1; no clear D gene. V lost 5 bases to trimming and J lost 4 bases, with 20 bases between them. CDR1 and CDR2 from the germline V gene are SGHNT and YENEEA. The CDR3 runs to 16 residues. CDR3 sequence reads: CASSVRSGSGGTEAFF. The CDR3 coding sequence is TGTGCCAGCAGCGTTCGGTCGGGTTCGGGAGGCACTGAAGCTTTCTTT. The entire variable domain, with the rest obtained from reference TRBV11-3 and TRBJ1-1, is as follows: EAGVVQSPRYKIIEKKQPVAFWCNPISGHNTLYWYLQNLGQGPELLIRYENEEAVDDSQLPKDRFSAERLKGVDSTLKIQPAELGDSAVYLCASSVRSGSGGTEAFFGQGTRLTVV.

Here the CDR3 DNA reads TGTGCCAGCAGTTTATCCGGGGGACGATATGGCTACACCTTC. Translation gives CASSLSGGRYGYTF. The rearrangement uses TRBV27 and TRBJ1-2; a possible D gene is TRBD1 (5 bases). The germline V gene has CDR1 MNHEY and CDR2 SMNVEV (reference sequence). This CDR3 comprises 14 residues. The germline V and J ends were trimmed by 0 bases and 5 bases, with 10 bases remaining between them.

The chain links TRBV6-6 to TRBJ1-4, with 7 bases aligning to TRBD1. Germline V CDR1 and CDR2: MNHNY, SVGAGI (reference sequence). V gave up 6 bases and J gave up 5 bases; unmatched junction bases: 6. The CDR3 is 14 amino acids. For the CDR3, the DNA is TGTGCCAGCAGGTCCGGGACAGAGAATGAAAAACTGTTTTTT. Translating it yields CASRSGTENEKLFF.

The gene calls are TRBV7-2 and TRBJ2-5; 7 bases agree with TRBD1. This CDR3 spans 15 amino acids. V trimming: 5 bases; J trimming: 0 bases; junction bases outside the gene matches: 6. Per germline, CDR1 SGHTA and CDR2 FQGNSA. The CDR3 region is CASSLSGTDQETQYF. In DNA form, the CDR3 reads TGTGCCAGCAGCCTTAGTGGGACAGACCAAGAGACCCAGTACTTC.

This clone appeared a single time. The genes are TRBV7-9 and TRBJ1-1, with 8 positions matching TRBD1. The CDR3 has 15 amino acids. J gave up 1 base and V 2 bases, and 3 bases lay outside the gene matches. Germline V gene data show CDR1 as SEHNR and CDR2 as FQNEAQ (reference sequence). CDR3 sequence reads: CASSLSGTGNTEAFF. The CDR3 nucleotides read TGTGCCAGCAGCTTATCCGGGACAGGGAACACTGAAGCTTTCTTT.

This rearrangement joins TRBV19 to TRBJ1-2; 9 nucleotides align to TRBD1. The germline V gene has CDR1 LNHDA and CDR2 SQIVND (reference sequence). Germline trimming cut 8 bases from V and 6 bases from J; bases unmatched to any gene: 13. The CDR3 has 15 residues. CDR3 nucleotide sequence: TGTGCCAGTGGCCGTGGGACAGGGATCGGGGATGGCTACACCTTC. Protein product: CASGRGTGIGDGYTF.

The chain couples TRBV2 to TRBJ1-5, with D unresolved. Germline V CDR1 and CDR2: SNHLY, FYNNEI. The CDR3 spans 15 residues. Trimming pared 6 bases from V and 2 bases from J, leaving 14 bases between. This CDR3 is CASRERLGGNQPQHF. The CDR3 nucleotides read TGTGCCAGCAGGGAAAGGCTAGGAGGCAATCAGCCCCAGCATTTT.

This clone was found once. The gene calls are TRBV2 and TRBJ1-5; 10 bases line up with TRBD1. The germline CDR1 and CDR2 sequences are SNHLY and FYNNEI. This CDR3 is built from 16 residues. With V trimmed by 5 bases and J by 7 bases, 11 bases remained unmatched. CDR3 DNA sequence: TGTGCCAGCAGTACCAGGACAGGGACAGGGGTACAGCCCCAGCATTTT. Translation: CASSTRTGTGVQPQHF.

The chain couples TRBV29-1 to TRBJ2-3; 9 bases agree with TRBD2. Germline V gene sequence: CDR1 SQVTM, CDR2 ANQGSEA. The CDR3 runs 13 residues. Germline trimming cut 6 bases from V and 4 bases from J; bases unmatched to any gene: 5. The CDR3 sequence: CSVGTSRADTQYF. In DNA form, the CDR3 reads TGCAGCGTAGGGACTAGCCGAGCAGATACGCAGTATTTT.

J is TRBJ2-2 and V is TRBV5-6, with 11 bases matching TRBD1. Germline lookup yields CDR1 SGHDT and CDR2 YYEEEE. CDR3 length: 16 residues. With 4 bases clipped from V and 4 bases from J, the junction kept 6 bases outside the gene matches. The CDR3 sequence is CASSLDRGLRTGELFF. CDR3 bases: TGTGCCAGCAGCCTGGACAGGGGGCTACGCACCGGGGAGCTGTTTTTT.

This sequence joins TRBV6-5 and TRBJ2-1, with 7 nucleotides matching TRBD2. This CDR3 has 13 residues. The germline V gene encodes CDR1 MNHEY and CDR2 SVGAGI. Trimming took 0 bases from V and 7 from J; bases not matched to a gene: 0. The CDR3 protein is CASSYSRENEQFF. The CDR3 nucleotides are TGTGCCAGCAGTTACTCGCGGGAGAATGAGCAGTTCTTC.

This clone was seen a few times. This chain connects TRBV5-1 to TRBJ1-4; possible D gene TRBD1, 5 bases. Germline loops: CDR1 SGHRS, CDR2 YFSETQ. The CDR3 totals 14 residues. Trimming pared 5 bases from V and 3 bases from J, leaving 11 bases between. CDR3 residues: CASSAGGSNEKLFF. For the CDR3, the DNA is TGCGCCAGCAGTGCCGGGGGGTCTAATGAAAAACTGTTTTTT.

In this sample, this clone turned up a few times. Other DNA sequences in the sample encode the same CDR3. The chain has TRBV5-1 and TRBJ1-2; 9 positions match TRBD1. The CDR3 runs 14 residues. The J segment lost 2 bases and the V segment lost 4 bases, leaving 3 bases of the junction unmatched. The germline CDR1 and CDR2 sequences are SGHRS and YFSETQ. Written as DNA, the CDR3 is TGCGCCAGCAGCCTGGGACAGGGCAACTATGGCTACACCTTC. The encoded protein is CASSLGQGNYGYTF. Full variable domain (outside the CDR3, taken from reference TRBV5-1 and TRBJ1-2): KAGVTQTPRYLIKTRGQQVTLSCSPISGHRSVSWYQQTPGQGLQFLFEYFSETQRNKGNFPGRFSGRQFSNSRSEMNVSTLELGDSALYLCASSLGQGNYGYTFGSGTRLTVV.

The chain recombines TRBV19 with TRBJ2-3; a possible D gene is TRBD1 (5 bases). CDR3 length equals 14 residues. The germline gives CDR1 LNHDA, CDR2 SQIVND (reference sequence). Deletions cut 2 bases from V and 5 bases from J, with 11 bases between. The CDR3 sequence: CASSIPDQGDTQYF. CDR3 bases: TGTGCCAGTAGTATACCAGACCAGGGAGATACGCAGTATTTT.

This chain links TRBV6-1 with TRBJ1-3; no reliable D call. Trimming left V 7 bases short and J 1 base short, with 8 bases between. This CDR3 has 13 residues. Germline loops: CDR1 MNHNS, CDR2 SASEGT. In DNA form, the CDR3 reads TGTGCCAGCATTGGGAGGTCTGGAAACACCATATATTTT. Translation: CASIGRSGNTIYF.

This chain uses TRBV7-9 with TRBJ2-7; tentative D call: TRBD2 (6 bases). Germline CDR1 SEHNR, CDR2 FQNEAQ (reference sequence). Trimming stripped 1 base from V and 3 bases from J, with 16 bases between. CDR3 length: 16 amino acids. The CDR3 sequence: CASSLVGGASDYEQYF. CDR3 nucleotides: TGTGCCAGCAGCTTAGTAGGTGGGGCTAGCGACTACGAGCAGTACTTC.

The J gene is TRBJ2-3, the V gene TRBV6-5, with TRBD1 matching 11 bases. Germline V gives CDR1 MNHEY, CDR2 SVGAGI. V was pared by 9 bases and J by 6 bases, with 8 bases of the junction left unmatched. The CDR3 is 14 amino acids. The CDR3 here is CARFRDRGGDTQYF. The CDR3, as DNA: TGTGCCAGATTCCGGGACAGGGGGGGGGATACGCAGTATTTT.

The chain is built from TRBV7-2 and TRBJ2-1; TRBD2 is a possible D gene (5 bases). The CDR3 has 15 amino acids. Per germline, CDR1 SGHTA and CDR2 FQGNSA. V gave up 4 bases and J gave up 3 bases, with 13 bases separating them. CDR3 sequence (DNA): TGTGCCAGCAGCTCTCAGCCGGGAAGCTACAATGAGCAGTTCTTC. It translates to CASSSQPGSYNEQFF.

This clone showed up just once. The chain combines TRBV7-2 with TRBJ2-4; 7 bases map to TRBD2. This CDR3 has 16 residues. V trimming: 5 bases; J trimming: 0 bases; junction bases outside the gene matches: 7. Germline loops: CDR1 SGHTA, CDR2 FQGNSA. The CDR3 spells CASSTRAGLAKNIQYF. The CDR3 coding sequence is TGTGCCAGCAGCACAAGAGCGGGGCTAGCCAAAAACATTCAGTACTTC.

In regard to this clone: The germline gene is not matched at one end of the junction; a read error may be the cause. CDR3 loop: CASSPTGGGFSGANVLTF. The CDR3 region has the DNA TGTGCTAGCAGCCCTACCGGGGGGGGATTCTCTGGGGCCAACGTCCTGACTTTC. The J gene is TRBJ2-6, the V gene TRBV7-7, with TRBD2 identical over 8 bases. This CDR3 is built from 18 residues. Germline CDR1 SSHAT, CDR2 FNYEAQ (reference sequence).